These 16 T cell receptor beta chains share one sample of origin, sequenced in a study of cytomegalovirus exposure and HLA in healthy donors (dated by TCRdb to 2015 to 2018). The library was obtained by the immunoSEQ multiplex PCR assay. A mixture of 60 forward primers for TCR Vbeta segments and 13 reverse primers for TCR Jbeta segments was used in the multiplex PCR. TCRdb's version of the immuneACCESS table is confined to in-frame rearrangements and falls short of the full clone set. An unresolved V gene accounts for under half of the shortfall where checked; the remainder is of unknown origin. The sample table lists under 200,000 clones, about 80% of them with a count of one. Clones ranked in the top ten supply about 1.3% of the sample. Sequences were obtained from PBMCs. These receptors were obtained from a man aged 25-40 years in good health and CMV-seronegative.

The chain is built from TRBV5-1 and TRBJ1-2; D remains unclear. The CDR3 length is 12 residues. Deletions cut 0 bases from V and 6 bases from J, with 6 bases between. Germline V gene lookup returns CDR1 SGHRS and CDR2 YFSETQ. CDR3 region: CASSLGGHGYTF. CDR3 nucleotide sequence: TGCGCCAGCAGCTTGGGCGGCCATGGCTACACCTTC.

This clone came up a few times. V is TRBV19 and J is TRBJ1-1; TRBD1 aligns across 7 bases. The CDR3 spans 15 residues. J gave up 5 bases and V 5 bases, and 11 bases lay outside the gene matches. In germline, CDR1 is LNHDA, CDR2 SQIVND (reference sequence). The DNA for the CDR3 is TGTGCCAGTAGTCCAGGTCGGACAGGTAGAACTGAAGCTTTCTTT. Translated: CASSPGRTGRTEAFF.

The chain links TRBV9 to TRBJ2-1, with D possibly TRBD1 on 5 matching bases. The V gene's germline CDR1 is SGDLS and CDR2 YYNGEE. V lost 4 bases and J 8 bases, leaving 16 bases between the germline ends. This CDR3 contains 14 residues. The CDR3 loop reads CASSPRVSIYEQFF. In DNA form, the CDR3 reads TGTGCCAGCAGCCCCAGGGTAAGCATCTATGAGCAGTTCTTC. Filled out from reference TRBV9 and TRBJ2-1, the complete variable domain reads DSGVTQTPKHLITATGQRVTLRCSPRSGDLSVYWYQQSLDQGLQFLIQYYNGEERAKGNILERFSAQQFPDLHSELNLSSLELGDSALYFCASSPRVSIYEQFFGPGTRLTVL.

The rearrangement links TRBV5-1 to TRBJ2-5, with 8 bases aligning to TRBD1. This CDR3 has 17 residues. With V trimmed by 2 bases and J by 2 bases, 11 bases remained unmatched. Germline CDR1 reads SGHRS; CDR2 reads YFSETQ. This chain's CDR3 is CASSLNGQGAYQETQYF. The DNA for the CDR3 is TGCGCCAGCAGCTTAAATGGACAGGGAGCTTATCAAGAGACCCAGTACTTC.

The chain recombines TRBV9 with TRBJ1-1; 7 nucleotides align to TRBD1. V lost 4 bases to trimming and J lost 9 bases; unmatched junction nucleotides: 12. CDR1 and CDR2 (germline): SGDLS, YYNGEE. This CDR3 spans 14 amino acids. CDR3 amino acids: CASSKDRAYTQAFF. The CDR3 DNA reads as TGTGCCAGCAGCAAAGACAGGGCGTATACCCAAGCTTTCTTT.

The gene calls are TRBV6-5 and TRBJ2-1, with D perhaps TRBD2 (6 bases). Germline values: CDR1 MNHEY, CDR2 SVGAGI. The CDR3 loop spans 14 amino acids. V gave up 2 bases and J gave up 15 bases, with 20 bases separating them. The CDR3 is CASSYVGGLTERFF. The CDR3 region has the DNA TGTGCCAGCAGTTACGTCGGGGGACTCACGGAACGGTTCTTC.

V usage is TRBV7-9 and J usage is TRBJ2-6; 8 nucleotides line up with TRBD1. Germline V gene lookup returns CDR1 SEHNR and CDR2 FQNEAQ (reference sequence). This CDR3 is built from 18 residues. The V segment lost 5 bases and the J segment 2 bases; nucleotides outside the gene matches: 11. The CDR3 DNA reads as TGTGCCAGCAGCACCCCCCGTCAGGGGGCACCTGGGGCCAACGTCCTGACTTTC. Translated: CASSTPRQGAPGANVLTF.

This clone has a single count. The chain joins TRBV5-6 to TRBJ1-2; D might be TRBD1 (5 bases). This CDR3 has 15 residues. Germline V gene lookup returns CDR1 SGHDT and CDR2 YYEEEE. Between the trimmed V and J ends, which lost 4 bases and 0 bases, there was a span of 13 bases. The CDR3 region has the DNA TGTGCCAGCAGCCAGGGTGTGGCACCTAACTATGGCTACACCTTC. Its protein product is CASSQGVAPNYGYTF.

The genes are TRBV6-1 and TRBJ1-5; 8 nucleotides match TRBD1. V shed 4 bases, J shed 5 bases, and the junction held 1 base outside the gene matches. This CDR3 has 13 residues. Per germline, CDR1 MNHNS and CDR2 SASEGT. DNA of the CDR3: TGTGCCAGCAGTGCAGGGGGCGATCAGCCCCAGCATTTT. Translated, it gives CASSAGGDQPQHF.

V is TRBV6-5 and J is TRBJ2-7; 8 nucleotides match TRBD1. In germline, CDR1 is MNHEY, CDR2 SVGAGI. The CDR3 loop spans 16 amino acids. With 0 bases clipped from V and 5 bases from J, the junction kept 9 bases outside the gene matches. Here the CDR3 DNA reads TGTGCCAGCAGTTACTCGGGACAGGATGCCCCCAACGAGCAGTACTTC. Translated: CASSYSGQDAPNEQYF.

The gene calls are TRBV5-1 and TRBJ2-6; 11 bases are shared with TRBD1. CDR3 length equals 18 residues. Trimming removed 0 bases from V and 3 bases from J; junction bases left unmatched: 5. Germline values: CDR1 SGHRS, CDR2 YFSETQ. The CDR3 reads CASSLDRTGGVGANVLTF. DNA of the CDR3: TGCGCCAGCAGCTTGGATCGGACAGGGGGCGTTGGGGCCAACGTCCTGACTTTC. The full variable domain, with the rest looked up from reference TRBV5-1 and TRBJ2-6, is KAGVTQTPRYLIKTRGQQVTLSCSPISGHRSVSWYQQTPGQGLQFLFEYFSETQRNKGNFPGRFSGRQFSNSRSEMNVSTLELGDSALYLCASSLDRTGGVGANVLTFGAGSRLTVL.

The chain uses TRBV6-5 and TRBJ2-7; D is possibly TRBD2 (5 bases). Germline-derived CDR1 and CDR2 are MNHEY and SVGAGI. V dropped 0 bases and J dropped 5 bases, with 8 bases sitting between them. The CDR3 runs to 13 residues. The CDR3 DNA reads as TGTGCCAGCAGTTACTCGAGGGTCCACGAGCAGTACTTC. It codes for CASSYSRVHEQYF.

The chain uses TRBV2 and TRBJ2-7, with a tentative D call TRBD2 (7 bases). Looked up from germline, CDR1 is SNHLY and CDR2 is FYNNEI. Trimming stripped 3 bases from V and 6 bases from J, with 12 bases between. This CDR3 contains 13 residues. The CDR3 loop reads CASSDWGGLEQYF. The CDR3 nucleotides are TGTGCCAGCAGTGATTGGGGGGGCCTCGAGCAGTACTTC.

This clone was recorded a few times. The rearrangement links TRBV9 to TRBJ2-7, with a weak D call TRBD2 (6 bases). The V gene's germline CDR1 is SGDLS and CDR2 YYNGEE. The V gene lost 4 bases and the J gene lost 6 bases, with 20 bases spanning the gap. The CDR3 totals 15 residues. The CDR3 reads CASSKEGLARSEQYF. The CDR3 bases are TGTGCCAGCAGCAAGGAGGGGCTAGCGCGTTCCGAGCAGTACTTC.

A few counts support this clone. V and J are TRBV7-9 and TRBJ2-1, with unresolved D. V dropped 0 bases and J dropped 8 bases, with 11 bases sitting between them. The CDR3 length is 14 residues. CDR1 and CDR2 from the germline V gene are SEHNR and FQNEAQ (reference sequence). The CDR3 region has the DNA TGTGCCAGCAGCTTAGCGGCCACCCTTTATGAGCAGTTCTTC. Its protein is CASSLAATLYEQFF.

This clone has just one count. V usage is TRBV10-2 and J usage is TRBJ1-5, with D maybe TRBD1 (5 bases). CDR1 and CDR2 from the germline V gene are WSHSY and SAAADI. The CDR3 covers 15 residues. V gave up 2 bases and J gave up 5 bases, with 13 bases separating them. The CDR3 sequence: CASSEPPGSHQPQHF. The CDR3 DNA sequence: TGCGCCAGCAGTGAGCCCCCAGGGTCTCATCAGCCCCAGCATTTT.